A selection of T cell receptor beta chains follows, all from one sample in a study of identical twins. TCRdb re-derived calls from the 5' RACE reads in MiXCR, one entry per CDR3 protein. The sample holds fewer than 500,000 distinct CDR3 sequences, roughly an eighth seen once. These data are also associated with another study on yellow fever vaccine responses in identical twins.

Sequencing was done on a sample of CD4+ T cells sorted from blood. These receptors were taken from a woman aged 18 to 35 in good health. CDR3s include the opening cysteine and the closing phenylalanine or tryptophan. Fields, in order: V gene, J gene, D gene, clone size, CDR3 protein, CDR3 DNA. D genes are given only for firm matches. Size is stated for part of the rows, as once, few or many counts, or as a class when the clone is expanded.

v_gene: TRBV12-5; j_gene: TRBJ2-5; d_gene: TRBD2; abundance: few; CDR3aa: CASGYGGTQETQYF; CDR3nt: TGTGCTAGTGGCTACGGGGGGACCCAAGAGACCCAGTACTTC
v_gene: TRBV2; j_gene: TRBJ1-2; d_gene: -; abundance: -; CDR3aa: CASSYDSNYGYTF; CDR3nt: TGTGCCAGCAGCTACGACAGTAACTATGGCTACACCTTC
v_gene: TRBV21-1; j_gene: TRBJ2-3; d_gene: -; abundance: -; CDR3aa: CASSKGARRSTDTQYF; CDR3nt: TGTGCCAGCAGCAAAGGAGCCAGACGTAGCACAGATACGCAGTATTTT
v_gene: TRBV11-1; j_gene: TRBJ2-1; d_gene: TRBD1; abundance: -; CDR3aa: CASSGTGGAHNEQFF; CDR3nt: TGTGCCAGCAGCGGAACAGGGGGCGCACACAATGAGCAGTTCTTC
v_gene: TRBV14; j_gene: TRBJ2-1; d_gene: -; abundance: -; CDR3aa: CASSQPGARYNEQFF; CDR3nt: TGTGCCAGCAGCCAGCCGGGGGCCAGGTACAATGAGCAGTTCTTC
v_gene: TRBV7-8; j_gene: TRBJ2-7; d_gene: -; abundance: few; CDR3aa: CASSLVHQSSYEQYF; CDR3nt: TGTGCCAGCAGCTTAGTTCACCAAAGCTCCTACGAGCAGTACTTC
v_gene: TRBV7-2; j_gene: TRBJ2-3; d_gene: -; abundance: -; CDR3aa: CASSLTSKTDTQYF; CDR3nt: TGTGCCAGCAGCTTAACTTCAAAGACGGATACGCAGTATTTT
v_gene: TRBV9; j_gene: TRBJ2-7; d_gene: TRBD2; abundance: many; CDR3aa: CASSGSGGNAYEQYF; CDR3nt: TGTGCCAGCAGCGGTAGCGGGGGGAATGCCTACGAGCAGTACTTC
v_gene: TRBV15; j_gene: TRBJ2-3; d_gene: TRBD1; abundance: -; CDR3aa: CATSRETGVVSDTQYF; CDR3nt: TGTGCCACCAGCAGGGAGACAGGGGTGGTCTCAGATACGCAGTATTTT
v_gene: TRBV7-3; j_gene: TRBJ2-3; d_gene: -; abundance: -; CDR3aa: CASRRDQGTDTQYF; CDR3nt: TGTGCCAGCCGTCGGGATCAGGGCACAGATACGCAGTATTTT
v_gene: TRBV11-1; j_gene: TRBJ2-1; d_gene: TRBD2; abundance: few; CDR3aa: CASSSLAGGLINNEQFF; CDR3nt: TGTGCCAGCAGCTCCTTAGCGGGGGGGCTCATAAACAATGAGCAGTTCTTC
v_gene: TRBV20-1; j_gene: TRBJ2-1; d_gene: -; abundance: few; CDR3aa: CSAQALASYNEQFF; CDR3nt: TGCAGTGCCCAGGCCTTAGCTTCATACAATGAGCAGTTCTTC
v_gene: TRBV7-9; j_gene: TRBJ2-6; d_gene: -; abundance: few; CDR3aa: CASSLQNGAGVLTF; CDR3nt: TGTGCCAGCAGCTTACAAAATGGAGCCGGCGTCCTGACTTTC
v_gene: TRBV7-2; j_gene: TRBJ2-7; d_gene: -; abundance: -; CDR3aa: CASRNDGTNYEQYF; CDR3nt: TGTGCCAGCCGTAACGACGGGACAAACTACGAGCAGTACTTC
v_gene: TRBV7-2; j_gene: TRBJ2-1; d_gene: -; abundance: -; CDR3aa: CASSLVVTSNEQFF; CDR3nt: TGTGCCAGCAGCTTAGTTGTCACTTCGAATGAGCAGTTCTTC
v_gene: TRBV7-2; j_gene: TRBJ2-7; d_gene: TRBD1; abundance: -; CDR3aa: CASRALDRLSGQYF; CDR3nt: TGTGCCAGCCGAGCCTTGGACAGGTTATCCGGGCAGTACTTC
v_gene: TRBV3-1; j_gene: TRBJ1-3; d_gene: -; abundance: -; CDR3aa: CASSQWGGTIYF; CDR3nt: TGTGCCAGCAGCCAATGGGGAGGCACCATATATTTT
v_gene: TRBV28; j_gene: TRBJ1-6; d_gene: -; abundance: -; CDR3aa: CASSLGSAGESPLHF; CDR3nt: TGTGCCAGCAGTTTGGGATCGGCAGGGGAATCACCCCTCCACTTT
v_gene: TRBV28; j_gene: TRBJ2-1; d_gene: TRBD1; abundance: many; CDR3aa: CASDRGKNEQFF; CDR3nt: TGTGCCAGCGACAGGGGAAAAAATGAGCAGTTCTTC
v_gene: TRBV5-1; j_gene: TRBJ2-5; d_gene: TRBD1; abundance: -; CDR3aa: CASSRTGSRQETQYF; CDR3nt: TGCGCCAGCAGCCGGACAGGGTCGAGGCAAGAGACCCAGTACTTC
v_gene: TRBV5-1; j_gene: TRBJ1-1; d_gene: TRBD1; abundance: -; CDR3aa: CASSSQGINTEAFF; CDR3nt: TGCGCCAGCAGCTCACAGGGGATAAACACTGAAGCTTTCTTT
v_gene: TRBV19; j_gene: TRBJ2-1; d_gene: -; abundance: -; CDR3aa: CASISGGRENEQFF; CDR3nt: TGTGCCAGTATAAGTGGGGGGCGGGAGAATGAGCAGTTCTTC
v_gene: TRBV7-2; j_gene: TRBJ2-1; d_gene: TRBD2; abundance: few; CDR3aa: CASSLRRSGLADNEQFF; CDR3nt: TGTGCCAGCAGCTTAAGAAGATCGGGACTAGCGGACAATGAGCAGTTCTTC
v_gene: TRBV5-1; j_gene: TRBJ2-1; d_gene: TRBD1; abundance: -; CDR3aa: CASSDRHPYNEQFF; CDR3nt: TGCGCCAGTTCGGACAGGCACCCCTACAATGAGCAGTTCTTC
v_gene: TRBV7-6; j_gene: TRBJ2-1; d_gene: -; abundance: -; CDR3aa: CASSLEIAQESYNEQFF; CDR3nt: TGTGCCAGCAGCTTAGAAATAGCGCAGGAGTCGTACAATGAGCAGTTCTTC
v_gene: TRBV20-1; j_gene: TRBJ1-1; d_gene: -; abundance: -; CDR3aa: CSASVDTNTEAFF; CDR3nt: TGCAGTGCTAGTGTGGACACGAACACTGAAGCTTTCTTT
v_gene: TRBV30; j_gene: TRBJ1-2; d_gene: TRBD1; abundance: -; CDR3aa: CAWGKGQDYGYTF; CDR3nt: TGTGCCTGGGGAAAGGGACAGGACTATGGCTACACCTTC
v_gene: TRBV9; j_gene: TRBJ2-3; d_gene: -; abundance: many; CDR3aa: CASSVSNSRFTDTQYF; CDR3nt: TGTGCCAGCAGCGTATCAAACAGCCGATTTACAGATACGCAGTATTTT
v_gene: TRBV4-2; j_gene: TRBJ2-2; d_gene: TRBD1; abundance: many; CDR3aa: CASSQDLAGGTGELFF; CDR3nt: TGTGCCAGCAGCCAAGATTTGGCAGGGGGCACCGGGGAGCTGTTTTTT
v_gene: TRBV5-4; j_gene: TRBJ1-2; d_gene: -; abundance: -; CDR3aa: CASHTGTTYGYTF; CDR3nt: TGTGCCAGCCATACAGGGACGACCTATGGCTACACCTTC
v_gene: TRBV28; j_gene: TRBJ2-7; d_gene: -; abundance: -; CDR3aa: CASGQGSYEQYF; CDR3nt: TGTGCCAGCGGGCAGGGGTCCTACGAGCAGTACTTC
v_gene: TRBV2; j_gene: TRBJ1-1; d_gene: TRBD1; abundance: -; CDR3aa: CASSEGQGGWTEAFF; CDR3nt: TGTGCCAGCAGTGAAGGACAGGGCGGGTGGACTGAAGCTTTCTTT
v_gene: TRBV20-1; j_gene: TRBJ1-2; d_gene: TRBD1; abundance: -; CDR3aa: CSAYRDRGRNGYTF; CDR3nt: TGCAGTGCATACAGGGACAGGGGGCGTAATGGCTACACCTTC
v_gene: TRBV7-2; j_gene: TRBJ2-2; d_gene: -; abundance: many; CDR3aa: CASSLAYTGELFF; CDR3nt: TGTGCCAGCAGCTTAGCCTACACCGGGGAGCTGTTTTTT
v_gene: TRBV5-1; j_gene: TRBJ2-7; d_gene: TRBD2; abundance: many; CDR3aa: CASSLGTSGGSYEQYF; CDR3nt: TGCGCCAGCAGCTTGGGGACTAGCGGGGGATCCTACGAGCAGTACTTC
v_gene: TRBV6-2/TRBV6-3; j_gene: TRBJ2-2; d_gene: -; abundance: few; CDR3aa: CASSYSRETGELFF; CDR3nt: TGTGCCAGCAGTTACTCCAGGGAAACCGGGGAGCTGTTTTTT
v_gene: TRBV9; j_gene: TRBJ1-6; d_gene: -; abundance: -; CDR3aa: CASSVARRPRSSYNSPLHF; CDR3nt: TGTGCCAGCAGCGTAGCTAGGAGACCCAGGAGCTCCTATAATTCACCCCTCCACTTT
v_gene: TRBV5-5; j_gene: TRBJ1-5; d_gene: -; abundance: many; CDR3aa: CASSLISSNQPQHF; CDR3nt: TGTGCCAGCAGCTTGATTTCTAGCAATCAGCCCCAGCATTTT
v_gene: TRBV20-1; j_gene: TRBJ2-7; d_gene: TRBD2; abundance: few; CDR3aa: CSAHTSGGGQYF; CDR3nt: TGCAGTGCCCACACTAGCGGGGGGGGGCAGTACTTC
v_gene: TRBV27; j_gene: TRBJ2-6; d_gene: -; abundance: -; CDR3aa: CASKGSVSGANVLTF; CDR3nt: TGTGCCAGCAAGGGTAGTGTTTCTGGGGCCAACGTCCTGACTTTC
v_gene: TRBV6-5; j_gene: TRBJ2-4; d_gene: TRBD1; abundance: -; CDR3aa: CASSYSGTVGNIQYF; CDR3nt: TGTGCCAGCAGTTACTCGGGGACAGTGGGGAACATTCAGTACTTC